The 19 T cell receptor beta chains in this list originate from one sample, sequenced in a study of blood T cells in healthy people across ages. The second PCR ran about 6 to 11 cycles with a sample-barcoded 5' primer and J-beta primers. MiXCR, run by TCRdb on the 5' RACE reads, gives a single entry per CDR3 protein. The sample lists 1,800,000 or so distinct CDR3 sequences, 30% to 40% occurring once. The source material was blood. The origin of the receptors is a human donor in good health.

The table lists this clonotype with a few counts. The CDR3 DNA sequence: TGTGCCAGCAGCCAAGATTACGGCGACTACAATGAGCAGTTCTTC. It is translated as CASSQDYGDYNEQFF. The chain combines TRBV3-1 with TRBJ2-1; D ambiguous. V was pared by 0 bases and J by 3 bases, with 9 bases between. This CDR3 region has 15 residues. Germline V gene data show CDR1 as LGHDT and CDR2 as YNNKEL (reference sequence).

The chain recombines TRBV12-3 or TRBV12-4 with TRBJ1-5; possibly TRBD1 for D (5 bases). V lost 6 bases, J lost 1 base, and 10 bases lay in between. The CDR3 is made up of 14 amino acids. The CDR3 DNA reads as TGTGCCAGCAGGTACGGGGGGAGCAATCAGCCCCAGCATTTT. It is translated as CASRYGGSNQPQHF.

This clonotype was detected only once. V gene TRBV7-9 combines with J gene TRBJ1-1; D may be TRBD1 (6 bases). V was clipped by 0 bases and J by 4 bases, with 12 bases between them. The CDR3 loop spans 15 amino acids. Looked up from germline, CDR1 is SEHNR and CDR2 is FQNEAQ (reference sequence). The CDR3 spells CASSLANRETTEAFF. In nucleotides, the CDR3 is TGTGCCAGCAGCTTAGCGAACAGGGAGACCACTGAAGCTTTCTTT.

The chain employs TRBV5-1 and TRBJ1-4; 9 nucleotides agree with TRBD1. CDR3 size: 17 residues. Germline V lookup: CDR1 SGHRS, CDR2 YFSETQ. The junction had 13 bases not matched to a gene; V was cut back by 4 bases and J by 6 bases. CDR3 nucleotides: TGCGCCAGCAGCCTCCTGGGACAGGGAATCGAGGATGAAAAACTGTTTTTT. It yields the protein CASSLLGQGIEDEKLFF.

This rearrangement joins TRBV4-1 to TRBJ2-3; 7 positions match TRBD2. Germline V gene lookup returns CDR1 MGHRA and CDR2 YSYEKL. The CDR3 spans 15 residues. J lost 5 bases, V lost 4 bases, and 9 bases had no gene match. CDR3 coding DNA: TGCGCCAGCAGCCGTTCCTCCAGCGGGGAAGATACGCAGTATTTT. Its translation: CASSRSSSGEDTQYF.

A few counts support this clonotype. The chain uses TRBV6-5 and TRBJ1-1, with 7 bases matching TRBD1. The CDR3 contains 13 residues. V trimming: 2 bases; J trimming: 4 bases; junction bases outside the gene matches: 1. Germline CDR1 is MNHEY and CDR2 is SVGAGI. The CDR3 nucleotides read TGTGCCAGCAGTTACGGACAGGTCACTGAAGCTTTCTTT. It specifies CASSYGQVTEAFF.

The genes are TRBV2 and TRBJ1-4, with TRBD1 identical over 9 bases. Trimming took 6 bases from V and 8 from J; bases not matched to a gene: 10. Germline loops: CDR1 SNHLY, CDR2 FYNNEI. The CDR3 loop spans 15 amino acids. The CDR3 spells CASSPPGGTGEKLFF. For the CDR3, the DNA is TGTGCCAGCAGCCCCCCGGGCGGGACAGGGGAAAAACTGTTTTTT.

The chain combines TRBV29-1 with TRBJ2-5, with TRBD2 identical over 9 bases. Trimming took 1 base from V and 5 from J; bases not matched to a gene: 5. This CDR3 spans 14 amino acids. Per the germline V gene, CDR1 is SQVTM and CDR2 is ANQGSEA. The CDR3 loop reads CSVEAAAGGETQYF. CDR3 sequence (DNA): TGCAGCGTTGAAGCGGCTGCGGGAGGGGAGACCCAGTACTTC.

The V call is TRBV20-1, the J call TRBJ1-2; 7 nucleotides align to TRBD1. CDR1 and CDR2 (germline): DFQATT, SNEGSKA (reference sequence). The CDR3 totals 14 residues. The ends lost 6 bases at V and 2 bases at J; junction bases unmatched: 9. The chain's CDR3 is CSATPGTENYGYTF. The DNA of the CDR3 is TGCAGTGCAACCCCCGGGACAGAGAACTATGGCTACACCTTC.

This clonotype was picked up one time. This chain joins TRBV28 and TRBJ2-4; weak D call: TRBD2 (7 bases). This CDR3 region has 17 residues. The V end lost 1 base, the J end lost 1 base, and 14 bases lay between the germline ends. The V gene's germline CDR1 is MDHEN and CDR2 SYDVKM. The CDR3 DNA is TGTGCCAGCAGTTTATATCGGGGGGCTGGGGCCAAAAACATTCAGTACTTC. This gives the protein CASSLYRGAGAKNIQYF.

As for this clonotype: The junction departs from the called germline gene at one end, perhaps through a read error. The genes are TRBV7-2 and TRBJ2-5; D is possibly TRBD2 (5 bases). The CDR3 extends over 15 amino acids. Germline-derived CDR1 and CDR2 are SGHTA and FQGNSA. The CDR3, as DNA: TGTGCCAGCAGCTTAGCGAGGGCAGTGCAAGGGACCCAGTACTTC. It codes for CASSLARAVQGTQYF.

In DNA form, the CDR3 reads TGCGCCAGCCGTGCCGTAGGCTACGAGCAGTACTTC. Its protein product is CASRAVGYEQYF. The chain recombines TRBV10-2 with TRBJ2-7; no definite D call. The V end was cut by 8 bases, the J end by 3 bases, with 11 bases between. Germline V CDR1 and CDR2: WSHSY, SAAADI. This CDR3 contains 12 residues.

The chain links TRBV6-2 or TRBV6-3 to TRBJ2-7; TRBD1 agrees at 7 bases. Germline V gene data show CDR1 as MNHEY and CDR2 as SVGEGT. Germline trimming cut 7 bases from V and 4 bases from J; bases unmatched to any gene: 7. The CDR3 loop spans 13 amino acids. Here the CDR3 DNA reads TGTGCCAGCACCAGACAGGGCTTTTACGAGCAGTACTTC. Its protein is CASTRQGFYEQYF.

This clonotype was detected a few times. V usage is TRBV28 and J usage is TRBJ2-7; 8 nucleotides line up with TRBD2. The germline gives CDR1 MDHEN, CDR2 SYDVKM. This CDR3 region has 15 residues. J gave up 5 bases and V 6 bases, and 12 bases lay outside the gene matches. DNA for the CDR3: TGTGCCAGCAGCTTCGGGGGGGCTCTCCGGAACGAGCAGTACTTC. As protein: CASSFGGALRNEQYF.

This chain links TRBV5-1 with TRBJ2-5; no reliable D call. The V gene's germline CDR1 is SGHRS and CDR2 YFSETQ. CDR3 length equals 12 residues. Trimming cost V 7 bases and J 0 bases, with 7 bases left between them. As DNA, the CDR3 is TGCGCCAGCGGCCCGTACCAAGAGACCCAGTACTTC. This encodes CASGPYQETQYF. The whole variable domain, remainder taken from reference TRBV5-1 and TRBJ2-5, is KAGVTQTPRYLIKTRGQQVTLSCSPISGHRSVSWYQQTPGQGLQFLFEYFSETQRNKGNFPGRFSGRQFSNSRSEMNVSTLELGDSALYLCASGPYQETQYFGPGTRLLVL.

In its sample, this clonotype was seen many times. The rearrangement uses TRBV20-1 and TRBJ1-2, with 9 bases lining up with TRBD1. The CDR3 length is 13 residues. The ends lost 2 bases at V and 6 bases at J; junction bases unmatched: 4. Germline CDR1 is DFQATT and CDR2 is SNEGSKA (reference sequence). This CDR3 reads CSARSGTGHGYTF. The CDR3 bases are TGCAGTGCTAGATCGGGGACAGGGCATGGCTACACCTTC.

The chain employs TRBV20-1 and TRBJ2-7; D gene unclear. V lost 3 bases, J lost 0 bases, and 9 bases lay in between. The length of the CDR3 is 13 residues. Germline values: CDR1 DFQATT, CDR2 SNEGSKA (reference sequence). The CDR3 DNA follows: TGCAGTGCTAGCCCACCAAACTCCTACGAGCAGTACTTC. Its protein is CSASPPNSYEQYF.

This chain links TRBV12-3 or TRBV12-4 with TRBJ1-2, with 7 bases that match TRBD1. Unmatched junction bases numbered 4, after V lost 1 base and J lost 2 bases. CDR3 size: 15 residues. CDR3 nucleotide sequence: TGTGCCAGCAGTTTAGTTAAGGGGGCGAACTATGGCTACACCTTC. It specifies CASSLVKGANYGYTF.

The chain employs TRBV20-1 and TRBJ2-3, with D possibly matching TRBD2 (5 bases). Trimming pared 3 bases from V and 3 bases from J, leaving 13 bases between. CDR3 length equals 14 residues. Germline CDR1 DFQATT, CDR2 SNEGSKA (reference sequence). CDR3 protein: CSASFLASTDTQYF. The DNA of the CDR3 is TGCAGTGCTAGCTTCCTAGCTTCTACAGATACGCAGTATTTT.